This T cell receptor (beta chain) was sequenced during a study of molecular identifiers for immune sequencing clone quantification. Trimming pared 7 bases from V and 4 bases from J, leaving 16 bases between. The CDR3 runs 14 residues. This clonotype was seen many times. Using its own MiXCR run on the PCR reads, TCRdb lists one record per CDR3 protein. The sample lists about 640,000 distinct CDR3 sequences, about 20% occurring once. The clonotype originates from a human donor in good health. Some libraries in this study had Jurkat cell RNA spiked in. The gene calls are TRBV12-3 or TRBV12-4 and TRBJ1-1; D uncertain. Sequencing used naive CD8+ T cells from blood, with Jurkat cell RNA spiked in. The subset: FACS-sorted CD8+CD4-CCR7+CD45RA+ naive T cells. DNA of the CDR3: TGTGCCAGCACCCCGCTGACAAACCCCACTGAAGCTTTCTTT. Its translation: CASTPLTNPTEAFF.